This T cell receptor (beta chain) was captured in a study of blood T cells in healthy people across ages. Study observations and caveats: Total diversity from one million sequenced T cells was likely underestimated.

At least 7 million PBMCs were isolated per sample. Combining a sample-barcoded 5' primer with a J-beta primer mix, a second PCR ran for 7 to 11 cycles. TCRdb reanalysed the 5' RACE reads using MiXCR and keeps one entry per CDR3 protein. The sample carries around 900,000 distinct CDR3 sequences, approximately 50% recorded once. Remarks on this clonotype: The antigen is undetermined.

This CDR3 spans 14 amino acids. Germline assignment: CDR1 LGHNA and CDR2 YSLEER. Trimming removed 0 bases at V and 2 bases at J, with 7 bases between. The V and J genes are TRBV4-3 and TRBJ1-2, with D unresolved. Sequencing input: blood. This receptor was obtained from a woman aged 55 to 70 in good health. CDR3 sequence reads: CASSQDVENYGYTF. The CDR3 DNA reads TGCGCCAGCAGCCAAGATGTGGAGAACTATGGCTACACCTTC.